What follows are 2 T cell receptor beta chains derived from one specimen sequenced in a study of cytomegalovirus exposure and HLA in healthy donors. It was with 60 Vbeta and 13 Jbeta primers that the PCR ran. Clones were read by immunoSEQ multiplex PCR, and TCRdb kept only the in-frame ones, dropping some. This table lists approximately 60,000 clones. The sequenced sample was PBMCs. Receptors were obtained from a young man in good health and CMV-seropositive.

The chain is built from TRBV5-5 and TRBJ1-1; 8 bases map to TRBD1. The CDR3 contains 13 residues. J was trimmed by 4 bases and V by 2 bases; bases with no gene match: 1. From germline, CDR1 is SGHKS and CDR2 YYEKEE (reference sequence). This CDR3 is CASSFGQGTEAFF. The CDR3 DNA sequence: TGTGCCAGCAGCTTCGGACAGGGCACTGAAGCTTTCTTT.

This chain uses TRBV29-1 with TRBJ2-7, with 10 bases lining up with TRBD1. Germline-derived CDR1 and CDR2 are SQVTM and ANQGSEA. The CDR3 is 13 amino acids. Trimming at V came to 3 bases and at J to 4 bases, leaving 3 bases not matched to a gene. The CDR3 coding sequence is TGCAGCGTTGAGAGGACAGGGGGGTACGAGCAGTACTTC. Amino acid sequence: CSVERTGGYEQYF.